The sequence of this T cell receptor (beta chain) was determined in a study of circulating CD8 cells and anti-PD-1 response in melanoma. In its sample, this clonotype ranks as large. Its specificity is not known. Germline V gene data show CDR1 as SGDLS and CDR2 as YYNGEE. Trimming took off 3 bases at V and 6 bases at J, with 25 bases between the two ends. The CDR3 is 18 amino acids. The QIAseq Immune Repertoire TCR panel built the libraries from about 16 ng of total RNA. TCRdb reprocessed the reads with MiXCR, giving one entry per CDR3 protein. The sample comprises over 250 distinct CDR3 sequences, about a tenth of which are singletons, and 47% rests with the top ten. Study observations and caveats: Under 8% of TRB clonotypes were shared between subsets at M1.

Live CD3+CD8+TCRalphabeta+ cells were sorted into four subsets by PD-1 and/or TIGIT. The clonotype comes from a human donor with melanoma. V is TRBV9 and J is TRBJ1-5, with D perhaps TRBD1 (6 bases). The material sequenced was CD8+ T cells from PBMCs, taken at baseline or after one month of anti-PD-1 therapy (not recorded which). CDR3 bases: TGTGCCAGCAGCGAACCCAAGATAGGGGGGGTTATAGGTCAGCCCCAGCATTTT. This encodes CASSEPKIGGVIGQPQHF.